This T cell receptor (beta chain) comes out of a study of cytomegalovirus exposure and HLA in healthy donors. Study observations and caveats: Accounts indicate the classifier identified cytomegalovirus status with strong specificity and sensitivity.

Sequencing was performed with immunoSEQ multiplex PCR; in TCRdb, only in-frame clones are kept and a portion is missing. The sample has about 68,000 clones; 95% to 97% are singletons. V was clipped by 7 bases and J by 4 bases; unmatched bases: 8. There are 15 residues in the CDR3. Per the germline V gene, CDR1 is LNHDA and CDR2 is SQIVND (reference sequence). Notes on this clone: What it recognizes is unknown.

The chain uses TRBV19 and TRBJ2-1, with 9 bases lining up with TRBD1. The source material was PBMCs. The TCR sequence derives from a man aged 18 to 30 in good health and CMV-seronegative. The CDR3 spells CASTRGQGVYNEQFF. In nucleotides, the CDR3 is TGTGCCAGTACCCGGGGACAGGGTGTTTACAATGAGCAGTTCTTC.